Listed here are 10 T cell receptor beta chains from one sample, sequenced in a study of blood T cells in healthy people across ages. The authors ran a second PCR of 7 to 11 cycles using a sample-barcoded 5' primer and a J-beta primer mix. TCRdb re-derived calls from the 5' RACE reads in MiXCR, one entry per CDR3 protein. The table lists around 520,000 distinct CDR3 sequences, around 27% of them singletons. The same sample was also used in a study of T cells of mothers and their children.

Sample: blood. The receptor set was obtained from a boy younger than 10 in good health.

At least ten counts were recorded for this clonotype. The V and J genes are TRBV10-2 and TRBJ2-5; no firm D call. Trimming removed 5 bases at V and 4 bases at J, with 8 bases between. Looked up from germline, CDR1 is WSHSY and CDR2 is SAAADI. The CDR3 totals 12 residues. The CDR3 coding sequence is TGCGCCAGCAGTCCCACACGAGAGACCCAGTACTTC. Translating it yields CASSPTRETQYF.

The genes are TRBV11-2 and TRBJ2-3; D is unclear. Germline V CDR1 and CDR2: SGHAT, FQNNGV. The length of the CDR3 is 13 residues. V was trimmed by 5 bases and J by 1 base, leaving 7 bases between them. In DNA, the CDR3 is TGTGCCAGCAGCCGGGCAGGCACAGATACGCAGTATTTT. Its translation: CASSRAGTDTQYF.

This clonotype was seen only once. This chain links TRBV20-1 with TRBJ2-3; the match to TRBD2 covers 12 bases. CDR3 length equals 15 residues. V was clipped by 5 bases and J by 4 bases; unmatched bases: 7. Germline lookup yields CDR1 DFQATT and CDR2 SNEGSKA (reference sequence). The CDR3 sequence: CSALWTSGTPDTQYF. The CDR3 DNA follows: TGCAGTGCTCTTTGGACTAGCGGGACCCCAGATACGCAGTATTTT.

The chain recombines TRBV2 with TRBJ2-2; a possible D gene is TRBD1 (5 bases). Germline values: CDR1 SNHLY, CDR2 FYNNEI. This CDR3 region has 16 residues. V was trimmed by 4 bases and J by 0 bases, leaving 12 bases between them. CDR3 DNA sequence: TGTGCCAGCAGTGCCGAGGCAGGGACGAACACCGGGGAGCTGTTTTTT. It translates to CASSAEAGTNTGELFF.

The sample holds a few counts of this clonotype. The chain links TRBV6-1 to TRBJ1-4; possible D gene TRBD1, 5 bases. Germline V gene data show CDR1 as MNHNS and CDR2 as SASEGT. Deletions cut 6 bases from V and 4 bases from J, with 15 bases between. This CDR3 has 15 amino acids. CDR3 in DNA: TGTGCCAGCAGGAAGGGACGGACCGTTAATGAAAAACTGTTTTTT. Protein product: CASRKGRTVNEKLFF.

The chain links TRBV7-8 to TRBJ2-2, with 7 nucleotides matching TRBD1. Losses at the gene ends were 5 bases for V and 8 bases for J; bases not matched to a gene: 8. The CDR3 sequence is 14 residues long. Germline V gene sequence: CDR1 SGHVS, CDR2 FQNEAQ. In nucleotides, the CDR3 is TGTGCCAGCAGCGTAAACAGGGGATTGGGGGAGCTGTTTTTT. Its protein is CASSVNRGLGELFF.

This sequence joins TRBV4-2 and TRBJ2-1, with D possibly TRBD1 on 6 matching bases. Germline lookup yields CDR1 LGHNA and CDR2 YNFKEQ. CDR3 length: 17 amino acids. V was pared by 0 bases and J by 4 bases, with 16 bases between. The CDR3: CASSQDGGRGVYNEQFF. For the CDR3, the DNA is TGTGCCAGCAGCCAAGATGGGGGCAGGGGTGTTTACAATGAGCAGTTCTTC.

This clonotype was seen more than once but under ten times. The chain uses TRBV6-6 and TRBJ2-4; TRBD1 or TRBD2 may be the D gene (7 bases each). Trimming removed 2 bases at V and 7 bases at J, with 15 bases between. The CDR3 is 15 residues long. Germline V gene data show CDR1 as MNHNY and CDR2 as SVGAGI (reference sequence). The CDR3: CASSYLVRGGNIQYF. The CDR3 DNA reads as TGTGCCAGCAGTTACCTCGTCAGGGGGGGGAACATTCAGTACTTC.

This clonotype was seen ten or more times. V usage is TRBV18 and J usage is TRBJ1-3; possible D gene TRBD1, 6 bases. V was cut by 1 base and J by 0 bases, with 13 bases left in between. CDR3 length: 17 residues. CDR1 is KGHSH and CDR2 is LQKENI in the germline V gene. CDR3 in amino acids: CASSPRGQGGSGNTIYF. For the CDR3, the DNA is TGTGCCAGCTCACCACGCGGACAAGGGGGCTCTGGAAACACCATATATTTT.

This sequence joins TRBV28 and TRBJ2-5; unclear D gene. TRBJ2-1 explains the end of the DNA better; the J call may be wrong. Germline-derived CDR1 and CDR2 are MDHEN and SYDVKM. This CDR3 contains 15 residues. The CDR3 nucleotides are TGTGCCAGCAACACCCTTGGAGCGTTTGCCCTCGGGCAGTTCTTC. Its translation is CASNTLGAFALGQFF.